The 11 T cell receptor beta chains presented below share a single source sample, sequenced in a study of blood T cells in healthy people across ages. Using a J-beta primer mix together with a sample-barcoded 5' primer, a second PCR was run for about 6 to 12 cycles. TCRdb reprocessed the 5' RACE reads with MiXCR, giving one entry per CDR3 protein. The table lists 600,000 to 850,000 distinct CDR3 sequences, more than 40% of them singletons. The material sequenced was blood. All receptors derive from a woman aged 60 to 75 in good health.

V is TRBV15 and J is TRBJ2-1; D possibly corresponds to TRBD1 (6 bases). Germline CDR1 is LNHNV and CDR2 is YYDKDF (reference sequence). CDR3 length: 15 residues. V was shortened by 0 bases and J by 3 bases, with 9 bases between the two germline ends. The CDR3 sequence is CATSRDRGGYNEQFF. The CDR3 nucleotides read TGTGCCACCAGCAGAGACAGGGGTGGCTACAATGAGCAGTTCTTC.

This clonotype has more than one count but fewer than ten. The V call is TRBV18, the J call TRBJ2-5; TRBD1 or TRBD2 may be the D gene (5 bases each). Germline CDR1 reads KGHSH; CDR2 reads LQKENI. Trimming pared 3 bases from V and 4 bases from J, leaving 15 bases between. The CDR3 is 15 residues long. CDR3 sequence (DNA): TGTGCCAGCTCACCGATCGGGGACCCCCCAGAGACCCAGTACTTC. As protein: CASSPIGDPPETQYF.

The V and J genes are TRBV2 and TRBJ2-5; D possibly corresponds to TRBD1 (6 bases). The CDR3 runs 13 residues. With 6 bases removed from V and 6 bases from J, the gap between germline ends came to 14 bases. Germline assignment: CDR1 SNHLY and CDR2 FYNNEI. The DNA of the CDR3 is TGTGCCAGCAGCCAGGGGTTAGAAAAGACCCAGTACTTC. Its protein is CASSQGLEKTQYF.

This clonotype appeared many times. CDR3 sequence reads: CASSLDGTGSYNEQFF. As DNA, the CDR3 is TGTGCCAGCAGCCTAGACGGGACGGGCTCCTACAATGAGCAGTTCTTC. J is TRBJ2-1 and V is TRBV7-2; D possibly matches TRBD1 or TRBD2 (5 bases each). The CDR3 sequence is 16 residues long. The V end was cut by 5 bases, the J end by 0 bases, with 14 bases between. CDR1 is SGHTA, CDR2 FQGNSA, per germline.

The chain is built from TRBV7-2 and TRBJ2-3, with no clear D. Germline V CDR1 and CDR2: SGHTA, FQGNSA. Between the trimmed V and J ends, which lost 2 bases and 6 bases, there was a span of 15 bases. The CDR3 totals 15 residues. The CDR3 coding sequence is TGTGCCAGCAGCTTAAATGCTGGGCCCTGGGATACGCAGTATTTT. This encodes CASSLNAGPWDTQYF.

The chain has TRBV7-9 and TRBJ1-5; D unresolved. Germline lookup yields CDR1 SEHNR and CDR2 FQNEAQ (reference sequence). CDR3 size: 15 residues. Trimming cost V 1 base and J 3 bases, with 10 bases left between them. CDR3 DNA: TGTGCCAGCAGCTTAGGGGCAGAGAACAATCAGCCCCAGCATTTT. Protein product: CASSLGAENNQPQHF.

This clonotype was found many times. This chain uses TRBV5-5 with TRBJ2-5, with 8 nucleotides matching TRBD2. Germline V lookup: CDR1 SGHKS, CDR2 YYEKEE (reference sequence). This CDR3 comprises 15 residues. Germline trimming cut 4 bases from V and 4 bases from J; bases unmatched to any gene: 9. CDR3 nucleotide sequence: TGTGCCAGCAGCCCCTCGCGGGGGGCCATAGAGACCCAGTACTTC. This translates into CASSPSRGAIETQYF.

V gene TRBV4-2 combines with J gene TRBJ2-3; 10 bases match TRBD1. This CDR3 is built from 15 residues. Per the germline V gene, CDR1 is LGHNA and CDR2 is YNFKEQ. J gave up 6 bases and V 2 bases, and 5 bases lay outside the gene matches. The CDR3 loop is CASSQSTGGSDTQYF. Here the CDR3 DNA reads TGTGCCAGCAGCCAATCGACAGGGGGCTCGGATACGCAGTATTTT.

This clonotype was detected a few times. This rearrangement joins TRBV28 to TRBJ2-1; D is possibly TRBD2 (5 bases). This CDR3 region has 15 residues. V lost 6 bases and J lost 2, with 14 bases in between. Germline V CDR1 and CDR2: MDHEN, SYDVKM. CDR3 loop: CASSFAGGTYNEQFF. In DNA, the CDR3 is TGTGCCAGCAGCTTTGCGGGTGGGACCTACAATGAGCAGTTCTTC.

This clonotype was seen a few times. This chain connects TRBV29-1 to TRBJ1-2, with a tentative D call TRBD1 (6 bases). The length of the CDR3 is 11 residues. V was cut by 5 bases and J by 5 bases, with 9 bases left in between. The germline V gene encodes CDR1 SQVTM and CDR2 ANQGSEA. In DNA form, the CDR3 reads TGCAGCGTTCGTCAGGGGTATGGCTACACCTTC. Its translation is CSVRQGYGYTF. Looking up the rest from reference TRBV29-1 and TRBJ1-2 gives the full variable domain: SAVISQKPSRDICQRGTSLTIQCQVDSQVTMMFWYRQQPGQSLTLIATANQGSEATYESGFVIDKFPISRPNLTFSTLTVSNMSPEDSSIYLCSVRQGYGYTFGSGTRLTVV.

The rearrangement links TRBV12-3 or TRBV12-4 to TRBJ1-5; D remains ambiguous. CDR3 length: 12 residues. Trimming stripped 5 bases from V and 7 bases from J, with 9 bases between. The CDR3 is CASSKGFQPQHF. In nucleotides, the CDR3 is TGTGCCAGCAGTAAAGGGTTCCAGCCCCAGCATTTT.